These T cell receptor beta chains were read from a single sample in a study of blood T cell repertoires in COVID-19. Clones were read by immunoSEQ multiplex PCR, and TCRdb kept only the in-frame ones, dropping some. Among more than 200,000 clones listed, 75% to 90% were seen once. The sample comprised peripheral blood. The receptors shown here come from a middle-aged man with acute or convalescent COVID-19. Each CDR3 is given with its conserved first and last residue. The D gene is left open where the match is weak. Part of the rows lack a size; the others show once, few, many or a class for expanded clones.

D gene: -; clone size: -; J gene: TRBJ2-7; V gene: TRBV5-6; CDR3 DNA: TGTGCCAGCAGCCTAGTCATGGGTTACGAGCAGTACTTC; CDR3 protein: CASSLVMGYEQYF
D gene: TRBD1; clone size: -; J gene: TRBJ1-2; V gene: TRBV2; CDR3 DNA: TGTGCCAGCAGTGATCAGGGGGAGTACTATGGCTACACCTTC; CDR3 protein: CASSDQGEYYGYTF
D gene: TRBD1; clone size: -; J gene: TRBJ2-2; V gene: TRBV18; CDR3 DNA: TGTGCCAGCTCTCCCGGACAGGGCCCGAACACCGGGGAGCTGTTTTTT; CDR3 protein: CASSPGQGPNTGELFF
D gene: TRBD1; clone size: -; J gene: TRBJ1-4; V gene: TRBV3-1/TRBV3-2; CDR3 DNA: TGTGCCAGCAGCCAACCGGGACAGGGAAATGAAAAACTGTTTTTT; CDR3 protein: CASSQPGQGNEKLFF
D gene: -; clone size: -; J gene: TRBJ1-2; V gene: TRBV7-2; CDR3 DNA: TGTGCCAGCAGCCCTACCCCTGACTCATTTAACTATGGCTACACCTTC; CDR3 protein: CASSPTPDSFNYGYTF
D gene: TRBD1; clone size: -; J gene: TRBJ1-5; V gene: TRBV28; CDR3 DNA: TGTGCCAGCAGCTGGCTGCAGGGGGCGAAGCAGCCCCAGCATTTT; CDR3 protein: CASSWLQGAKQPQHF
D gene: TRBD1; clone size: -; J gene: TRBJ2-2; V gene: TRBV5-1; CDR3 DNA: TGCGCCAGCAGCTTCGGGACAGGGGGCGGCGGGGAGCTGTTTTTT; CDR3 protein: CASSFGTGGGGELFF
D gene: -; clone size: once; J gene: TRBJ2-1; V gene: TRBV4-1; CDR3 DNA: TGCGCCAGCAGCCAAGGCCCAGGGAAGATAAATGAGCAGTTCTTC; CDR3 protein: CASSQGPGKINEQFF
D gene: -; clone size: -; J gene: TRBJ2-7; V gene: TRBV7-9; CDR3 DNA: TGTGCCAGCAGCGTACAGAGCTCCTACGAGCAGTACTTC; CDR3 protein: CASSVQSSYEQYF
D gene: TRBD1; clone size: -; J gene: TRBJ2-5; V gene: TRBV6-6; CDR3 DNA: TGTGCCAGCAGTCGCCGGACAGGGCCGACCAGAAAAGAGACCCAGTACTTC; CDR3 protein: CASSRRTGPTRKETQYF
D gene: TRBD1; clone size: -; J gene: TRBJ2-7; V gene: TRBV5-1; CDR3 DNA: TGCGCCAGCAGCTGGACAGGGGCCGAGCAGTACTTC; CDR3 protein: CASSWTGAEQYF
D gene: -; clone size: -; J gene: TRBJ2-3; V gene: TRBV6-6; CDR3 DNA: TGTGCCAGCAGCCCCTGGTCCGGCTCTAGCGTTATTTTTAGCACAGATACGCAGTATTTT; CDR3 protein: CASSPWSGSSVIFSTDTQYF
D gene: -; clone size: -; J gene: TRBJ2-1; V gene: TRBV7-9; CDR3 DNA: TGTGCCAGCAGCCCAAGCGGTACCGCTTACAATGAGCAGTTCTTC; CDR3 protein: CASSPSGTAYNEQFF
D gene: -; clone size: -; J gene: TRBJ1-4; V gene: TRBV6-5; CDR3 DNA: TGTGCCAGCCGAACAGGCCCGGATGAAAAACTGTTTTTT; CDR3 protein: CASRTGPDEKLFF
D gene: TRBD2; clone size: -; J gene: TRBJ2-2; V gene: TRBV7-9; CDR3 DNA: TGTGCCAGCAGCCCTGTAGCGGGGGTGAACACCGGGGAGCTGTTTTTT; CDR3 protein: CASSPVAGVNTGELFF
D gene: TRBD2; clone size: -; J gene: TRBJ2-5; V gene: TRBV28; CDR3 DNA: TGTGCCAGCAGTTTAAGGACTAGCGGGAGAGGGACCCAGTACTTC; CDR3 protein: CASSLRTSGRGTQYF
D gene: -; clone size: -; J gene: TRBJ1-2; V gene: TRBV29-1; CDR3 DNA: TGCAGCCCCGAGGATAGGTATGGCTACACCTTC; CDR3 protein: CSPEDRYGYTF
D gene: -; clone size: -; J gene: TRBJ2-1; V gene: TRBV11-2; CDR3 DNA: TGTGCCAGTCGGGGCCCGGGACAACAGTACAATGAGCAGTTCTTC; CDR3 protein: CASRGPGQQYNEQFF
D gene: -; clone size: -; J gene: TRBJ1-3; V gene: TRBV3-1/TRBV3-2; CDR3 DNA: TGTGCCAGCAGCCAAGAGACAGGCCGGGGAAACACCATATATTTT; CDR3 protein: CASSQETGRGNTIYF
D gene: TRBD1; clone size: -; J gene: TRBJ2-7; V gene: TRBV28; CDR3 DNA: TGTGCCAGCACCCCGGGACAGGGGTTCCCATACGAGCAGTACTTC; CDR3 protein: CASTPGQGFPYEQYF
D gene: TRBD1; clone size: -; J gene: TRBJ1-2; V gene: TRBV30; CDR3 DNA: TGTGCCTGGAGTCGACAGGGGTATGGCTACACCTTC; CDR3 protein: CAWSRQGYGYTF
D gene: -; clone size: -; J gene: TRBJ1-4; V gene: TRBV4-3; CDR3 DNA: TGCGCCAGCAGCCAGGTCCGGGACATGGATGAAAAACTGTTTTTT; CDR3 protein: CASSQVRDMDEKLFF
D gene: TRBD2; clone size: -; J gene: TRBJ2-1; V gene: TRBV10-3; CDR3 DNA: TGTGCCATCAGCGGACTAGCGGGGGACATCATCAATGAGCAGTTCTTC; CDR3 protein: CAISGLAGDIINEQFF
D gene: TRBD2; clone size: -; J gene: TRBJ2-4; V gene: TRBV7-2; CDR3 DNA: TGTGCCAGCAGCTTAGGGAGCGGGGAGCGCACGGACATTCAGTACTTC; CDR3 protein: CASSLGSGERTDIQYF
D gene: TRBD1; clone size: -; J gene: TRBJ2-7; V gene: TRBV7-9; CDR3 DNA: TGTGCCAGCAGCAGGACAGGGAGCCTAGACGAGCAGTACTTC; CDR3 protein: CASSRTGSLDEQYF
D gene: TRBD1; clone size: -; J gene: TRBJ1-2; V gene: TRBV28; CDR3 DNA: TGTGCCAGCAGCACCATCCCCAGACAGGGGCTCGACTATGGCTACACCTTC; CDR3 protein: CASSTIPRQGLDYGYTF
D gene: -; clone size: -; J gene: TRBJ2-2; V gene: TRBV9; CDR3 DNA: TGTGCCTCTAGGGGCTTTACCGGGGAGCTGTTTTTT; CDR3 protein: CASRGFTGELFF
D gene: TRBD1; clone size: -; J gene: TRBJ2-5; V gene: TRBV7-8; CDR3 DNA: TGTGCCAGCAGCCCAGGACAGGGCCCTCGGGAGACCCAGTACTTC; CDR3 protein: CASSPGQGPRETQYF
D gene: TRBD1; clone size: once; J gene: TRBJ1-1; V gene: TRBV6-1; CDR3 DNA: TGTGCCAGCAGTGATTCATTACAGGGGAATACTGAAGCTTTCTTT; CDR3 protein: CASSDSLQGNTEAFF
D gene: -; clone size: -; J gene: TRBJ2-1; V gene: TRBV5-1; CDR3 DNA: TGCGCCAGCAGCTTAGCCCTCTCCTACAATGAGCAGTTCTTC; CDR3 protein: CASSLALSYNEQFF
D gene: TRBD1; clone size: -; J gene: TRBJ2-5; V gene: TRBV7-9; CDR3 DNA: TGTGCCAGCAGCTTACAACAGGGGTATCAAGAGACCCAGTACTTC; CDR3 protein: CASSLQQGYQETQYF
D gene: -; clone size: -; J gene: TRBJ2-5; V gene: TRBV6-6; CDR3 DNA: TGTGCCAGCAGTTACCCCACGAGGCGAGAGACCCAGTACTTC; CDR3 protein: CASSYPTRRETQYF
D gene: -; clone size: -; J gene: TRBJ1-2; V gene: TRBV19; CDR3 DNA: TGTGCCAGTAGTAGAGGACACCGTGGCTATGGCTACACCTTC; CDR3 protein: CASSRGHRGYGYTF
D gene: -; clone size: -; J gene: TRBJ1-4; V gene: TRBV6-6; CDR3 DNA: TGTGCCAGCCTTTTCTTTCCCAACAGGGAGAAGGAAAAACTGTTTTTT; CDR3 protein: CASLFFPNREKEKLFF
D gene: -; clone size: -; J gene: TRBJ1-1; V gene: TRBV11-2; CDR3 DNA: TGTGCCAGCAGCCTCGGGGGGGGTGAAGCTTTCTTT; CDR3 protein: CASSLGGGEAFF
D gene: -; clone size: -; J gene: TRBJ1-2; V gene: TRBV19; CDR3 DNA: TGTGCCAGTAGTATAGTACAGGGACCCTATGGCTACACCTTC; CDR3 protein: CASSIVQGPYGYTF
D gene: -; clone size: -; J gene: TRBJ2-5; V gene: TRBV24-1; CDR3 DNA: TGTGCCACCAGTGATTCAGGGGTGGAGACCCAGTACTTC; CDR3 protein: CATSDSGVETQYF
D gene: TRBD1; clone size: -; J gene: TRBJ2-7; V gene: TRBV5-1; CDR3 DNA: TGCGCCAGCAGCGCCTTTCCCGGGACAGGAGAATACGAGCAGTACTTC; CDR3 protein: CASSAFPGTGEYEQYF
D gene: TRBD2; clone size: -; J gene: TRBJ2-3; V gene: TRBV3-1/TRBV3-2; CDR3 DNA: TGTGCCAGCAGCCTGGGACTAGCGGGGCGCACAGATACGCAGTATTTT; CDR3 protein: CASSLGLAGRTDTQYF
D gene: TRBD2; clone size: -; J gene: TRBJ2-1; V gene: TRBV4-3; CDR3 DNA: TGCGCCAGCAGCCAAGTAGCGGGAGGTTTCTATGAGCAGTTCTTC; CDR3 protein: CASSQVAGGFYEQFF
D gene: TRBD2; clone size: -; J gene: TRBJ2-7; V gene: TRBV7-6; CDR3 DNA: TGTGCCAGCAGCCCTGGACTAGCGGGAGGGCCGCACGAGCAGTACTTC; CDR3 protein: CASSPGLAGGPHEQYF
D gene: -; clone size: -; J gene: TRBJ1-1; V gene: TRBV2; CDR3 DNA: TGTGCCAGCAGTTTTCAGGGCTTGGAAAACACTGAAGCTTTCTTT; CDR3 protein: CASSFQGLENTEAFF
D gene: TRBD1; clone size: -; J gene: TRBJ1-2; V gene: TRBV7-9; CDR3 DNA: TGTGCCAGCAGCTATTTCAGGGGGGAAAACTATGGCTACACCTTC; CDR3 protein: CASSYFRGENYGYTF
D gene: -; clone size: -; J gene: TRBJ1-2; V gene: TRBV13; CDR3 DNA: TGTGCCAGCAGCTTAGGCCTCGGGTTAGCTAACTATGGCTACACCTTC; CDR3 protein: CASSLGLGLANYGYTF
D gene: TRBD1; clone size: -; J gene: TRBJ1-2; V gene: TRBV30; CDR3 DNA: TGTGCCTGGAGTGTACGCCAGGGGGTGCATGGCTACACCTTC; CDR3 protein: CAWSVRQGVHGYTF
D gene: -; clone size: once; J gene: TRBJ2-1; V gene: TRBV9; CDR3 DNA: TGTGCCAGCAGCGTAGAAGGAGGCGCCTACAATGAGCAGTTCTTC; CDR3 protein: CASSVEGGAYNEQFF
D gene: TRBD2; clone size: -; J gene: TRBJ2-1; V gene: TRBV5-4; CDR3 DNA: TGTGCCAGCAGCCGGACTAGCGGGAGGGAATACAATGAGCAGTTCTTC; CDR3 protein: CASSRTSGREYNEQFF
D gene: TRBD1; clone size: -; J gene: TRBJ2-2; V gene: TRBV2; CDR3 DNA: TGTGCCAGCAGGGGACAGCTTAACACCGGGGAGCTGTTTTTT; CDR3 protein: CASRGQLNTGELFF
D gene: -; clone size: -; J gene: TRBJ2-1; V gene: TRBV11-3; CDR3 DNA: TGTGCCAGCAGCTACTTCCGGGGAAATGAGCAGTTCTTC; CDR3 protein: CASSYFRGNEQFF
D gene: TRBD1; clone size: -; J gene: TRBJ1-1; V gene: TRBV7-2; CDR3 DNA: TGTGCCAGCAGTGGGCAGGGGGACACTGAAGCTTTCTTT; CDR3 protein: CASSGQGDTEAFF
D gene: -; clone size: -; J gene: TRBJ1-6; V gene: TRBV19; CDR3 DNA: TGTGCCAGTAGCCGGGTGGGGGGATTCGATTCACCCCTCCACTTT; CDR3 protein: CASSRVGGFDSPLHF
D gene: TRBD1; clone size: once; J gene: TRBJ2-5; V gene: TRBV11-2; CDR3 DNA: TGTGCCAGCAGCTTAGATCTTTACGCACAGGGGCAGGAGACCCAGTACTTC; CDR3 protein: CASSLDLYAQGQETQYF
D gene: TRBD1; clone size: -; J gene: TRBJ1-6; V gene: TRBV30; CDR3 DNA: TGTGCCTGGAGGGACAGGGGGGCAGGCCCTTTTAATTCACCCCTCCACTTT; CDR3 protein: CAWRDRGAGPFNSPLHF
D gene: TRBD1; clone size: -; J gene: TRBJ1-4; V gene: TRBV27; CDR3 DNA: TGTGCCAGCAGCTGGGGACAGGGGAGGGAGGGTGAAAAACTGTTTTTT; CDR3 protein: CASSWGQGREGEKLFF
D gene: TRBD2; clone size: -; J gene: TRBJ2-1; V gene: TRBV7-2; CDR3 DNA: TGTGCCAGCACCCTCTCGCGGGAGGGCGAGCAGTTCTTC; CDR3 protein: CASTLSREGEQFF
D gene: -; clone size: -; J gene: TRBJ1-5; V gene: TRBV24-1; CDR3 DNA: TGTGCCACCAGTGATCCCTTTGAGGGAAAGCCCCAGCATTTT; CDR3 protein: CATSDPFEGKPQHF